This record concerns one T cell receptor (beta chain) sequence. Antigen: not known. cDNA reverse transcribed from extracted RNA served as the sequencing template. Measured with immunoSEQ multiplex PCR; TCRdb has only the in-frame clones, and not every one. This table has a few hundred thousand clones, approximately 61% appearing once. Germline lookup yields CDR1 LGHNA and CDR2 YSLEER. With 4 bases removed from V and 4 bases from J, the gap between germline ends came to 10 bases. The CDR3 contains 13 residues. Individuals with alopecia areata gave both lesional scalp punch biopsies and peripheral blood for collection. The data are from a study of CD8+ T cells in alopecia areata. Study overall: Each of the treated patients was given oral tofacitinib, 5 to 10 mg twice daily, for moderate-to-severe alopecia areata.

Broader study findings: Especially in alopecia totalis/universalis, lesional scalp showed greater clonality than normal scalp did. Sequencing of scalp samples also includes resident alphabeta T cells from normal skin.

V gene TRBV4-3 combines with J gene TRBJ1-1, with D uncertain. The specimen was CD4+ T cells sorted from blood, collected at week 0. This receptor was taken from a human donor with alopecia areata. The CDR3 region has the DNA TGCGCCAGCAGCCCCTCACGGCTCACTGAAGCTTTCTTT. Translated: CASSPSRLTEAFF.